One and the same sample provided the 32 T cell receptor beta chains below, sequenced in a study of OX40 agonist ivuxolimab in advanced cancers. Repertoires were generated with immunoSEQ multiplex PCR, while TCRdb's copy carries only in-frame clones and drops some. Of about 120,000 clones in the sample, 80% to 90% are singletons; the top ten hold 0.55%. This specimen consisted of CD4+ or CD8+ T cells sorted from blood, obtained in a trial of the OX40 agonist ivuxolimab. Receptors originate from an adult with an advanced solid tumor such as melanoma, head and neck, liver or kidney cancer.

The gene calls are TRBV11-2 and TRBJ2-7, with D tentatively TRBD1 (6 bases). Trimming removed 8 bases from V and 3 bases from J, with 14 bases in between. Germline V gene sequence: CDR1 SGHAT, CDR2 FQNNGV. The CDR3 has 13 residues. CDR3: CASSETGFYEQYF. The DNA for the CDR3 is TGTGCCAGCTCCGAGACAGGTTTCTACGAGCAGTACTTC.

The rearrangement uses TRBV6-5 and TRBJ1-5; D gene unclear. V lost 0 bases and J 3 bases, leaving 9 bases between the germline ends. The CDR3 runs to 15 residues. Germline values: CDR1 MNHEY, CDR2 SVGAGI. The CDR3 loop is CASSYSGRNNQPQHF. The CDR3 region has the DNA TGTGCCAGCAGTTACTCTGGCAGGAACAATCAGCCCCAGCATTTT.

This rearrangement joins TRBV5-1 to TRBJ2-7, with unresolved D. V shed 2 bases and J shed 1 base, with 10 bases lying between them. The CDR3 has 14 amino acids. Germline lookup yields CDR1 SGHRS and CDR2 YFSETQ. DNA for the CDR3: TGCGCCAGCAGCTTCCTCGAGAAGTCCTACGAGCAGTACTTC. It yields the protein CASSFLEKSYEQYF.

The chain employs TRBV6-1 and TRBJ1-1, with D unresolved. V dropped 7 bases and J dropped 1 base, with 4 bases sitting between them. Germline CDR1 and CDR2: MNHNS and SASEGT. There are 11 residues in the CDR3. CDR3 sequence: CASTGNTEAFF. For the CDR3, the DNA is TGTGCCAGCACGGGGAACACTGAAGCTTTCTTT.

The rearrangement links TRBV10-2 to TRBJ2-5; 9 bases are a match to TRBD2. Germline CDR1 reads WSHSY; CDR2 reads SAAADI. Unmatched junction bases numbered 10, after V lost 8 bases and J lost 3 bases. The CDR3 length is 15 residues. The CDR3 coding sequence is TGCGCCAGCCGAAGGGGCGGGGGGGTAGAAGAGACCCAGTACTTC. The encoded protein is CASRRGGGVEETQYF.

The V and J genes are TRBV7-2 and TRBJ2-3, with TRBD2 matching over 7 bases. This CDR3 spans 13 amino acids. The V gene's germline CDR1 is SGHTA and CDR2 FQGNSA. V lost 4 bases, J lost 8 bases, and 6 bases stayed unmatched. This chain's CDR3 is CASSSSSGTTQYF. CDR3 nucleotides: TGTGCCAGCAGCTCCTCTAGCGGCACTACGCAGTATTTT.

This clone appeared a few times. This chain uses TRBV2 with TRBJ1-2, with D maybe TRBD1 (6 bases). V gave up 5 bases and J gave up 1 base, with 8 bases separating them. Germline V gives CDR1 SNHLY, CDR2 FYNNEI. CDR3 length equals 13 residues. The CDR3 nucleotides read TGTGCCAGCAGTTGGACAGATAACTATGGCTACACCTTC. It encodes CASSWTDNYGYTF.

The chain employs TRBV7-2 and TRBJ2-1, with D possibly TRBD2 on 5 matching bases. The CDR3 loop spans 14 amino acids. V was cut by 3 bases and J by 1 base, with 7 bases left in between. CDR1 SGHTA and CDR2 FQGNSA come from the germline V gene. The CDR3 DNA sequence: TGTGCCAGCAGCTTTGCGGGTTCCTACAATGAGCAGTTCTTC. Translation gives CASSFAGSYNEQFF.

In DNA form, the CDR3 reads TGTGCCAGCAGTTTCCGACAGGGGTTAGCCAAAAACATTCAGTACTTC. It codes for CASSFRQGLAKNIQYF. This chain connects TRBV11-2 to TRBJ2-4, with 8 bases fitting TRBD1. V gave up 6 bases and J gave up 0 bases; unmatched junction bases: 7. The CDR3 covers 16 residues. In germline, CDR1 is SGHAT, CDR2 FQNNGV.

The J gene is TRBJ2-5, the V gene TRBV28; the match to TRBD1 covers 9 bases. Matching the DNA end better, TRBJ2-7 makes the J call doubtful. Germline-derived CDR1 and CDR2 are MDHEN and SYDVKM. CDR3 length: 16 amino acids. The CDR3 DNA reads TGTGCCAGCAGTTACCCTCCGGGACAGGGAAACTACGAGCAGTACTTC. It specifies CASSYPPGQGNYEQYF.

The sample holds one count of this clone. The genes are TRBV18 and TRBJ2-2; D is possibly TRBD1 (5 bases). The CDR3 runs to 16 residues. CDR1 is KGHSH, CDR2 LQKENI, per germline. V shed 0 bases and J shed 1 base, with 9 bases lying between them. The CDR3 reads CASSPPTAQNTGELFF. The CDR3 region has the DNA TGTGCCAGCTCACCACCGACAGCGCAGAACACCGGGGAGCTGTTTTTT.

The count of this clone is one. The junction differs from germline at one of its ends, possibly a read error. The chain combines TRBV19 with TRBJ1-2; D gene unclear. Looked up from germline, CDR1 is LNHDA and CDR2 is SQIVND (reference sequence). The length of the CDR3 is 14 residues. The CDR3 reads CASSIAREFYGYTF. The CDR3 DNA reads TGTGCCAGTAGCATAGCGAGGGAATTTTATGGCTACACCTTC.

This rearrangement joins TRBV7-2 to TRBJ2-4; tentative D call: TRBD2 (6 bases). Germline assignment: CDR1 SGHTA and CDR2 FQGNSA. Trimming took 5 bases from V and 0 from J, leaving 14 bases between them. The CDR3 contains 16 residues. Written as DNA, the CDR3 is TGTGCCAGCAGCCCCGGGACTCTCCTAGCCAAAAACATTCAGTACTTC. Residues: CASSPGTLLAKNIQYF.

The chain links TRBV11-3 to TRBJ1-4, with a weak D call TRBD1 (5 bases). The length of the CDR3 is 17 residues. The germline gives CDR1 SGHNT, CDR2 YENEEA. V lost 7 bases to trimming and J lost 0 bases, with 18 bases between them. As DNA, the CDR3 is TGTGCCAGCACCCTGGGGAGGGGAGGGGCAACTAATGAAAAACTGTTTTTT. Protein: CASTLGRGGATNEKLFF.

This clone was detected only a few times. The V and J genes are TRBV6-1 and TRBJ1-5; 8 positions agree with TRBD1. Germline V lookup: CDR1 MNHNS, CDR2 SASEGT. This CDR3 is 15 amino acids long. After removal of 2 bases from V and 6 bases from J, the junction contained 6 bases not matched to a gene. For the CDR3, the DNA is TGTGCCAGCAGTGAACAGGGGGCTCGGGGTCAGCCCCAGCATTTT. This sequence encodes CASSEQGARGQPQHF.

V gene TRBV19 combines with J gene TRBJ1-3; TRBD1 might be the D (6 bases). The length of the CDR3 is 16 residues. Germline V CDR1 and CDR2: LNHDA, SQIVND (reference sequence). Trimming took off 9 bases at V and 0 bases at J, with 18 bases between the two ends. CDR3: CASRDTGTDSGNTIYF. The CDR3, as DNA: TGTGCCAGCCGGGACACGGGCACCGACTCTGGAAACACCATATATTTT.

V usage is TRBV6-5 and J usage is TRBJ2-7; TRBD1 matches 7 bases. The J segment lost 2 bases and the V segment lost 6 bases, leaving 7 bases of the junction unmatched. Per germline, CDR1 MNHEY and CDR2 SVGAGI. The length of the CDR3 is 14 residues. CDR3 sequence reads: CASSPGDRPYEQYF. The CDR3 DNA sequence: TGTGCCAGCAGCCCCGGGGACAGACCCTACGAGCAGTACTTC.

The chain carries TRBV5-6 and TRBJ2-6; no reliable D call. Trimming removed 6 bases at V and 0 bases at J, with 10 bases between. From germline, CDR1 is SGHDT and CDR2 YYEEEE. The CDR3 extends over 15 amino acids. Here the CDR3 DNA reads TGTGCCAGCAACACTGGGATCTCTGGGGCCAACGTCCTGACTTTC. Residues: CASNTGISGANVLTF.

The rearrangement links TRBV7-9 to TRBJ2-3; the match to TRBD2 covers 14 bases. There are 17 residues in the CDR3. Germline loops: CDR1 SEHNR, CDR2 FQNEAQ (reference sequence). V gave up 1 base and J gave up 5 bases; unmatched junction bases: 5. The DNA of the CDR3 is TGTGCCAGCAGCTTAGGACTAGCGGGGGGGCCGGGAGATACGCAGTATTTT. Translated, it gives CASSLGLAGGPGDTQYF.

The genes are TRBV11-2 and TRBJ2-5, with D uncertain. The CDR3 loop spans 15 amino acids. Between the trimmed V and J ends, which lost 0 bases and 5 bases, there was a span of 13 bases. Germline V gene sequence: CDR1 SGHAT, CDR2 FQNNGV. The CDR3 reads CASSLDRTPRETQYF. CDR3 DNA: TGTGCCAGCAGCTTAGATCGTACACCGAGGGAGACCCAGTACTTC.

This clone has a handful of counts. V and J are TRBV9 and TRBJ1-1; 10 bases line up with TRBD1. Germline-derived CDR1 and CDR2 are SGDLS and YYNGEE. The CDR3 is 17 residues long. V lost 3 bases to trimming and J lost 1 base; unmatched junction nucleotides: 9. This CDR3 is CASSASRTGGRNTEAFF. In nucleotides, the CDR3 is TGTGCCAGCAGCGCAAGTCGGACAGGGGGTAGGAACACTGAAGCTTTCTTT.

Points on this clone: Germline is not matched at one junction end, which may reflect a read error. The CDR3: CASSLVGGDQGGELFF. In DNA form, the CDR3 reads TGTGCTAGCAGCTTAGTCGGCGGGGATCAGGGCGGGGAGCTGTTTTTT. The rearrangement joins TRBV7-7 to TRBJ2-2; weak D call: TRBD2 (6 bases). The CDR3 loop spans 16 amino acids. The germline V gene has CDR1 SSHAT and CDR2 FNYEAQ (reference sequence).

This clone was seen a few times. The chain has TRBV14 and TRBJ1-3; TRBD1 might be the D (5 bases). The CDR3 runs 14 residues. V was shortened by 4 bases and J by 1 base, with 8 bases between the two germline ends. Germline V gene data show CDR1 as SGHDN and CDR2 as FVKESK. CDR3 sequence: CASSPGTSGNTIYF. Here the CDR3 DNA reads TGTGCCAGCAGCCCCGGGACGTCTGGAAACACCATATATTTT.

The chain joins TRBV6-5 to TRBJ2-7; possible D gene TRBD1, 6 bases. The germline V gene encodes CDR1 MNHEY and CDR2 SVGAGI. CDR3 length equals 14 residues. V was trimmed by 6 bases and J by 2 bases, leaving 14 bases between them. CDR3 in amino acids: CASRRMDRAYEQYF. CDR3 DNA: TGTGCCAGCAGAAGAATGGACAGAGCCTACGAGCAGTACTTC.

The gene calls are TRBV19 and TRBJ2-3, with TRBD2 matching over 7 bases. CDR1 is LNHDA, CDR2 SQIVND, per germline (reference sequence). With 8 bases clipped from V and 1 base from J, the junction kept 3 bases outside the gene matches. This CDR3 is built from 13 residues. The DNA of the CDR3 is TGTGCCAGTGGGGAGGGAGGCACAGATACGCAGTATTTT. It is translated as CASGEGGTDTQYF.

The chain combines TRBV28 with TRBJ2-1; a weak D match, TRBD2 (7 bases). Trimming removed 2 bases at V and 9 bases at J, with 11 bases between. The germline CDR1 and CDR2 sequences are MDHEN and SYDVKM. There are 13 residues in the CDR3. The CDR3 sequence: CASSLRGAGEQFF. The CDR3 coding sequence is TGTGCCAGCAGTTTACGGGGGGCGGGTGAGCAGTTCTTC.

This clone has a single count. The rearrangement links TRBV18 to TRBJ1-1; TRBD1 matches at 8 bases. Trimming took 4 bases from V and 3 from J; bases not matched to a gene: 7. The CDR3 runs 15 residues. Germline V CDR1 and CDR2: KGHSH, LQKENI. The CDR3 DNA is TGTGCCAGCTCACTCGGACAGGGTTGGGACACTGAAGCTTTCTTT. It specifies CASSLGQGWDTEAFF. Drawing the rest from reference TRBV18 and TRBJ1-1, the complete variable domain is NAGVMQNPRHLVRRRGQEARLRCSPMKGHSHVYWYRQLPEEGLKFMVYLQKENIIDESGMPKERFSAEFPKEGPSILRIQQVVRGDSAAYFCASSLGQGWDTEAFFGQGTRLTVV.

The chain links TRBV11-2 to TRBJ1-3, with D unclear. The V and J ends lost 1 base and 0 bases respectively, with 4 bases between them. The CDR3 runs to 14 residues. The germline V gene encodes CDR1 SGHAT and CDR2 FQNNGV. Here the CDR3 DNA reads TGTGCCAGCAGCTTAGCGTACTCTGGAAACACCATATATTTT. Translating gives CASSLAYSGNTIYF.

This clone appeared once. The CDR3 loop reads CASSPGGVGIENIQYF. As DNA, the CDR3 is TGTGCCAGCAGCCCTGGCGGGGTGGGGATCGAAAACATTCAGTACTTC. The chain recombines TRBV4-2 with TRBJ2-4; tentatively, D is TRBD2 (6 bases). Per the germline V gene, CDR1 is LGHNA and CDR2 is YNFKEQ. The CDR3 is made up of 16 amino acids. V was shortened by 4 bases and J by 5 bases, with 18 bases between the two germline ends.

This clone was found once. A read error may produce the germline difference seen at one junction end. The chain has TRBV7-7 and TRBJ2-5; D remains unclear. Germline V gene data show CDR1 as SSHAT and CDR2 as FNYEAQ (reference sequence). The CDR3 extends over 16 amino acids. The CDR3 DNA sequence: TGTGCTAGCAGCTTAGGGTTAGGAAGCCACCAAGAGACCCAGTACTTC. Translation: CASSLGLGSHQETQYF.

This clone was seen more than once but under ten times. The chain links TRBV19 to TRBJ2-1; maybe TRBD1 (6 bases). Germline CDR1 and CDR2: LNHDA and SQIVND (reference sequence). V lost 5 bases, J lost 7 bases, and 15 bases lay in between. This CDR3 region has 14 residues. CDR3 bases: TGTGCCAGTAGTGGTCACAGGGTTGAGAATGAGCAGTTCTTC. It translates to CASSGHRVENEQFF.

The chain joins TRBV7-7 to TRBJ2-1, with D hard to call. The CDR3 length is 13 residues. Germline V CDR1 and CDR2: SSHAT, FNYEAQ (reference sequence). Between the trimmed V and J ends, which lost 0 bases and 4 bases, there was a span of 4 bases. The CDR3, as DNA: TGTGCCAGCAGCTTAGCCAGTTACAATGAGCAGTTCTTC. It is translated as CASSLASYNEQFF.